Listed below are T cell receptor beta chains from one sample, sequenced in a study of T cells after yellow fever vaccination. Each CDR3 protein gets one entry after TCRdb re-called the 5' RACE reads with MiXCR. The sample carries 68,000 or so distinct CDR3 sequences, approximately 7% recorded once. Sequenced here: CD8+ T cells sorted from PBMCs, sampled approximately 47 days after the first yellow fever vaccination. The receptor set was obtained from a man younger than 30 who received the YFV17D yellow fever vaccine. Each CDR3 is given with its conserved first and last residue. The D gene is left open where the match is weak. Clone size is not always given. Where it is, it says once, few, many or a class for expanded clones.

CAVGGTQYF	TGTGCCGTGGGGGGGACGCAGTATTTT	TRBV19	TRBD2	few	TRBJ2-3
CASSAGLTANTGELFF	TGTGCCAGCTCTGCGGGGCTTACCGCGAACACCGGGGAGCTGTTTTTT	TRBV6-1	.	.	TRBJ2-2
CASSQVQGGDNYGYTF	TGCGCCAGCAGCCAAGTACAGGGGGGGGATAACTATGGCTACACCTTC	TRBV4-1	TRBD1	.	TRBJ1-2
CASSYRVSTSTDTQYF	TGTGCCAGCAGCTACCGAGTTAGCACTAGCACAGATACGCAGTATTTT	TRBV7-2	.	many	TRBJ2-3
CASTPPGATEAFF	TGTGCCAGCACCCCCCCAGGGGCGACTGAAGCTTTCTTT	TRBV12-3/TRBV12-4	.	few	TRBJ1-1
CASSEGSGGTDTQYF	TGTGCCAGCAGTGAGGGTAGCGGGGGCACAGATACGCAGTATTTT	TRBV6-4	TRBD2	many	TRBJ2-3
CASSPETGGSGEQFF	TGCGCCAGCAGCCCCGAGACGGGGGGGTCCGGTGAGCAGTTCTTC	TRBV4-3	TRBD2	.	TRBJ2-1
CASSRGAGAPNQPQHF	TGTGCCAGTAGCAGAGGGGCAGGGGCACCTAATCAGCCCCAGCATTTT	TRBV19	.	many	TRBJ1-5
CASSQKDTTGELFF	TGTGCCAGCAGCCAAAAGGACACCACCGGGGAGCTGTTTTTT	TRBV4-2	.	many	TRBJ2-2
CASSLVGPGSTDTQYF	TGTGCTAGCAGCTTAGTCGGACCGGGAAGCACAGATACGCAGTATTTT	TRBV7-7	.	few	TRBJ2-3
CASATGIHIAKNIQYF	TGTGCCAGTGCGACAGGGATCCATATAGCCAAAAACATTCAGTACTTC	TRBV6-1	TRBD1	.	TRBJ2-4
CSARDMAMSSYNSPLHF	TGCAGTGCTAGAGATATGGCAATGAGCTCCTATAATTCACCCCTCCACTTT	TRBV20-1	.	.	TRBJ1-6
CATLGLPRNEQFF	TGTGCCACCCTCGGACTGCCGCGGAATGAGCAGTTCTTC	TRBV24-1	.	many	TRBJ2-1
CATSRMRADSYEQYF	TGTGCCACCAGCAGAATGCGGGCAGATAGTTACGAGCAGTACTTC	TRBV15	.	many	TRBJ2-7
CASSLSGGHTGELFF	TGTGCCAGCAGCTTATCGGGAGGACACACCGGGGAGCTGTTTTTT	TRBV7-9	TRBD2	many	TRBJ2-2
CASSLAFWDEETQYF	TGTGCCAGCAGCTTAGCTTTCTGGGATGAAGAGACCCAGTACTTC	TRBV7-9	.	.	TRBJ2-5
CSGQQGQETQYF	TGCAGCGGACAACAGGGGCAAGAGACCCAGTACTTC	TRBV29-1	TRBD1	many	TRBJ2-5
CASSYSPPGTGSYNEQFF	TGTGCCAGCAGTTACTCTCCCCCCGGGACAGGCTCCTACAATGAGCAGTTCTTC	TRBV6-2/TRBV6-3	TRBD1	few	TRBJ2-1
CASSAPLRGLSNQPQHF	TGTGCCAGCAGCGCACCCCTTCGGGGTTTGAGCAATCAGCCCCAGCATTTT	TRBV6-1	.	.	TRBJ1-5
CASPFQPDASKEKLFF	TGTGCCAGCCCCTTCCAGCCAGACGCCTCTAAAGAAAAACTGTTTTTT	TRBV6-1	.	few	TRBJ1-4
CAWNPGGTSTDTQYF	TGTGCCTGGAATCCGGGAGGCACTAGCACAGATACGCAGTATTTT	TRBV30	TRBD2	.	TRBJ2-3
CTSTPGSGADTQYF	TGCACCAGTACCCCGGGGTCGGGCGCAGATACGCAGTATTTT	TRBV4-1	.	.	TRBJ2-3
CASSDGTSGGANEQFF	TGTGCCAGCAGTGATGGGACTAGCGGGGGGGCCAATGAGCAGTTCTTC	TRBV6-4	TRBD2	many	TRBJ2-1
CASSIDRDNEQFF	TGTGCCAGCAGCATCGACAGGGACAATGAGCAGTTCTTC	TRBV7-2	TRBD1	few	TRBJ2-1